These T cell receptor beta chains were read from a single sample in a study of T-cell reconstitution after alpha-beta-depleted transplantation in children. In TCRdb, the PCR reads were re-called with MiXCR into one record per CDR3 protein. The sample records approximately 520,000 distinct CDR3 sequences, less than 35% being singletons. The starting material was PBMCs from the stem cell graft donor, obtained from the stem cell graft. The source is a human donor who donated a stem cell graft to a child with aplastic anemia. CDR3s include the opening cysteine and the closing phenylalanine or tryptophan. The D gene is left open where the match is weak. Only part of the rows carry a size: once, few, many, or a class if the clone is expanded.

-,TRBJ1-1,-,TRBV7-2,TGTGCCAGCAGCTGGGGCAAGAACACTGAAGCTTTCTTT,CASSWGKNTEAFF
-,TRBJ2-4,TRBD2,TRBV5-6,TGTGCCAGCAGCTCCGCGATAGCGGGAGGCGAGGTTGAAAACATTCAGTACTTC,CASSSAIAGGEVENIQYF
-,TRBJ2-1,-,TRBV7-2,TGTGCCAGCAGCTTAGGTATGTACGGTGAGCAGTTCTTC,CASSLGMYGEQFF
few,TRBJ2-7,-,TRBV18,TGTGCCAGCTCACCCGGGACTGTGGGCGAGCAGTACTTC,CASSPGTVGEQYF
-,TRBJ1-5,-,TRBV20-1,TGCAGTGCCCTTAGAGGGGATAGCAATCAGCCCCAGCATTTT,CSALRGDSNQPQHF
few,TRBJ1-2,TRBD1,TRBV20-1,TGCAGTGCCAAATGGACAGGCGGCGATTATGGCTACACCTTC,CSAKWTGGDYGYTF
few,TRBJ2-7,-,TRBV7-9,TGTGCCAGCTCCAGTCCAGGGGAAAAGGCCTACGAGCAGTACTTC,CASSSPGEKAYEQYF
few,TRBJ1-2,TRBD1,TRBV9,TGTGCCAGCAGCGTGACAGGGGGTAACTATGGCTACACCTTC,CASSVTGGNYGYTF
few,TRBJ1-4,-,TRBV30,TGTGCCTGGAGTCCCGGGGGCCCTAATGAAAAACTGTTTTTT,CAWSPGGPNEKLFF
-,TRBJ2-1,TRBD2,TRBV29-1,TGCAGCGTTGAAGGGCGGGAGGGTCTATACAATGAGCAGTTCTTC,CSVEGREGLYNEQFF
-,TRBJ2-1,-,TRBV10-3,TGTGCCATCAGTGAGACATACAATGAGCAGTTCTTC,CAISETYNEQFF
-,TRBJ1-5,TRBD1,TRBV2,TGTGCCAGCAGTCGGCGGGACAGGGGGCCTTTTAGCAATCAGCCCCAGCATTTT,CASSRRDRGPFSNQPQHF
-,TRBJ1-5,-,TRBV2,TGTGCCAGCAGGGCCACAGATAATCAGCCCCAGCATTTT,CASRATDNQPQHF
-,TRBJ1-1,-,TRBV7-9,TGTGCCAGCAGCTTAGAATCCCCCGGAGCTTTCTTT,CASSLESPGAFF
-,TRBJ1-5,TRBD1,TRBV12-3/TRBV12-4,TGTGCCAGCAGTGCGGACAGGAAAGCACAGCATTTT,CASSADRKAQHF
-,TRBJ2-7,TRBD1,TRBV6-1,TGTGCCAGCCCGGACAGGGGGCGGAACGAGCAGTACTTC,CASPDRGRNEQYF
-,TRBJ1-3,-,TRBV5-1,TGCGCCAGCAGCTTGGTTACTGGCTCTGGAAACACCATATATTTT,CASSLVTGSGNTIYF
-,TRBJ1-1,TRBD1,TRBV7-9,TGTGCCAGCAACACAAGGGGGCGAGGTGAGGCTTTCTTT,CASNTRGRGEAFF
-,TRBJ1-1,-,TRBV29-1,TGCAGCGTTGGGGAGGCAGTCGTTCGGGAAGCTTTCTTT,CSVGEAVVREAFF
-,TRBJ1-4,-,TRBV28,TGTGCCAGCAAACCCGCCACTAATGAAAAACTGTTTTTT,CASKPATNEKLFF
few,TRBJ1-1,-,TRBV12-3/TRBV12-4,TGTGCCAGCAGTTTATCTTCGGGCGGGAACACTGAAGCTTTCTTT,CASSLSSGGNTEAFF
-,TRBJ1-6,-,TRBV30,TGTGCCTGGAGTCTGGGAGGCTCACCCCTCCACTTT,CAWSLGGSPLHF
-,TRBJ1-5,TRBD1,TRBV27,TGTGCCAGCAGTCCTGGACAGGGAATAGGTGGCAATCGGCCCCAGCATTTT,CASSPGQGIGGNRPQHF
once,TRBJ2-7,TRBD2,TRBV27,TGTGCCAGCAGTCCCGGGACTAGCGGGAGATCCTACGAGCAGTACTTC,CASSPGTSGRSYEQYF
-,TRBJ1-2,TRBD1,TRBV4-3,TGCGCCAGCAGCCAAGTGCCAGGGGGTCGAGGCTACACCTTC,CASSQVPGGRGYTF
-,TRBJ2-1,TRBD2,TRBV20-1,TGCAGTGCTGGGAGGGGACTAGCGGGATACAATGAGCAGTTCTTC,CSAGRGLAGYNEQFF
-,TRBJ2-5,TRBD2,TRBV5-5,TGTGCCAGCAGCTTGGCCGGGCGGGGGATAGAGACCCAGTACTTC,CASSLAGRGIETQYF
few,TRBJ2-2,-,TRBV29-1,TGCAGCGTTTTGGGTAACACCGGGGAGCTGTTTTTT,CSVLGNTGELFF
few,TRBJ2-1,-,TRBV6-6,TGTGCCAGCAGTGTCCCCTTGGGCAATGAGCAGTTCTTC,CASSVPLGNEQFF
-,TRBJ2-1,-,TRBV10-3,TGTGCCATCAGTGAGCCCGTCATATGGGCCGATCTTATAATCTACAATGAGCAGTTCTTC,CAISEPVIWADLIIYNEQFF
-,TRBJ1-1,-,TRBV30,TGTGCCTGGAGTGTACGTCGGGCAGCGGGCGCTGAAGCTTTCTTT,CAWSVRRAAGAEAFF
few,TRBJ1-1,-,TRBV29-1,TGCAGCGTTAAGGTAACCCAGGGGACTGAAGCTTTCTTT,CSVKVTQGTEAFF
few,TRBJ1-5,TRBD1,TRBV20-1,TGCAGTGCGAACACAGGGGCGCAGCCCCAGCATTTT,CSANTGAQPQHF
-,TRBJ2-6,-,TRBV4-3,TGCGCCAGCAGCCAAGATTCATTCCGGGGGTTTGGAGCCAACGTCCTGACTTTC,CASSQDSFRGFGANVLTF
few,TRBJ2-5,-,TRBV6-5,TGTGCCAGCAGTTACGAATCTACTCGAACGGGGACCCAGTACTTC,CASSYESTRTGTQYF
-,TRBJ1-1,-,TRBV5-5,TGTGCCAGCAGCTACTACGAGGACTGGAACACTGAAGCTTTCTTT,CASSYYEDWNTEAFF
-,TRBJ2-1,-,TRBV21-1,TGTGCCAGCAGCAAAGCTGCGGTGGGGGTTTACAATGAGCAGTTCTTC,CASSKAAVGVYNEQFF
-,TRBJ2-3,-,TRBV12-3/TRBV12-4,TGTGCCAGCAGTTGGTCAGGTGGCGCAGATACGCAGTATTTT,CASSWSGGADTQYF
once,TRBJ2-3,-,TRBV7-6,TGTGTCAGCAGCCAAGGCACAGATACGCAGTATTTT,CVSSQGTDTQYF
-,TRBJ2-5,-,TRBV12-3/TRBV12-4,TGTGCCAGCAGTTCCCCCGGGGGACGACAAGAGACCCAGTACTTC,CASSSPGGRQETQYF